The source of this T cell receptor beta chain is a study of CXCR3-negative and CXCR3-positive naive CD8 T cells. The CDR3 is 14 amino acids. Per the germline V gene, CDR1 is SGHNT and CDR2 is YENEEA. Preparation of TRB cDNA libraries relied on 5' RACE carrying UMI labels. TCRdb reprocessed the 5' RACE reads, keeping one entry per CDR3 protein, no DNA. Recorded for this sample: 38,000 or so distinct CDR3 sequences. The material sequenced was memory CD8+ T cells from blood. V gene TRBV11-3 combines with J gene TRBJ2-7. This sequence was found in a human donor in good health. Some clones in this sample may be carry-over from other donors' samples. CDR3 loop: CASSYSGSSYEQYF.